One and the same sample provided the 28 T cell receptor beta chains below, sequenced in a study of blood T cell repertoires in COVID-19. Assay used: immunoSEQ multiplex PCR; TCRdb lists only in-frame clones, some missing. The sample records about 47,000 clones, just under 90% being singletons. The sample consisted of peripheral blood. The receptors shown here come from an elderly man with active or convalescent COVID-19.

V gene TRBV28 combines with J gene TRBJ2-2; the match to TRBD2 covers 10 bases. The CDR3 contains 18 residues. CDR1 is MDHEN, CDR2 SYDVKM, per germline. Unmatched junction bases numbered 14, after V lost 10 bases and J lost 0 bases. The CDR3 sequence: CATGEGSGRPTNTGELFF. The CDR3 DNA sequence: TGTGCCACGGGAGAGGGTAGCGGGAGGCCCACGAACACCGGGGAGCTGTTTTTT.

There are a few counts of this clone. The J gene is TRBJ2-7, the V gene TRBV18, with a weak D call TRBD2 (6 bases). V was cut by 5 bases and J by 7 bases, with 12 bases left in between. CDR3 length equals 12 residues. Germline V gene data show CDR1 as KGHSH and CDR2 as LQKENI. CDR3 bases: TGTGCCAGCTCATGGGAGAGCGGGGAGCAGTACTTC. It codes for CASSWESGEQYF. The full variable domain, with the rest looked up from reference TRBV18 and TRBJ2-7, is NAGVMQNPRHLVRRRGQEARLRCSPMKGHSHVYWYRQLPEEGLKFMVYLQKENIIDESGMPKERFSAEFPKEGPSILRIQQVVRGDSAAYFCASSWESGEQYFGPGTRLTVT.

The V gene is TRBV5-6, the J gene TRBJ2-1, with D possibly TRBD1 on 6 matching bases. The CDR3 runs to 15 residues. V lost 1 base and J lost 4, with 12 bases in between. Germline V CDR1 and CDR2: SGHDT, YYEEEE. CDR3 in amino acids: CASSLQGRGYNEQFF. The DNA for the CDR3 is TGTGCCAGCAGCTTGCAGGGGCGCGGATACAATGAGCAGTTCTTC.

The chain combines TRBV6-1 with TRBJ1-1; 12 nucleotides agree with TRBD1. The J segment lost 2 bases and the V segment lost 2 bases, leaving 9 bases of the junction unmatched. Germline assignment: CDR1 MNHNS and CDR2 SASEGT. CDR3 length: 18 amino acids. CDR3 residues: CASSEPGQGAWGNTEAFF. The DNA of the CDR3 is TGTGCCAGCAGTGAACCGGGACAGGGGGCATGGGGAAACACTGAAGCTTTCTTT.

This chain joins TRBV7-2 and TRBJ2-3, with D possibly matching TRBD1 (7 bases). There are 16 residues in the CDR3. With 4 bases removed from V and 2 bases from J, the gap between germline ends came to 16 bases. Germline V lookup: CDR1 SGHTA, CDR2 FQGNSA. The DNA for the CDR3 is TGTGCCAGCAGCTCCCGAGGAGGGGGCCTCACAGATACGCAGTATTTT. It is translated as CASSSRGGGLTDTQYF.

The genes are TRBV7-9 and TRBJ2-3, with 7 bases that match TRBD1. The CDR3 consists of 15 residues. J was trimmed by 1 base and V by 5 bases; bases with no gene match: 6. CDR1 SEHNR and CDR2 FQNEAQ come from the germline V gene (reference sequence). CDR3 sequence (DNA): TGTGCCAGCAGCCTGAGGGACAGACGCACAGATACGCAGTATTTT. Translating it yields CASSLRDRRTDTQYF.

Details on this clone: Compared with germline, one end of the junction differs, possibly owing to a read error. The chain carries TRBV7-8 and TRBJ2-1; perhaps TRBD2 as D (5 bases). Germline CDR1 is SGHVS and CDR2 is FQNEAQ. CDR3 size: 13 residues. CDR3 DNA sequence: TGTGCCGGCAGCTCCGGGGCCTACAATGAGCAGTTCTTC. Its translation: CAGSSGAYNEQFF.

The chain employs TRBV6-5 and TRBJ2-5; TRBD2 matches 9 bases. The CDR3 loop spans 14 amino acids. Germline CDR1 reads MNHEY; CDR2 reads SVGAGI. V trimming: 5 bases; J trimming: 4 bases; junction bases outside the gene matches: 5. The DNA of the CDR3 is TGTGCCAGCAGTACCGGGACTAGCCTAGAGACCCAGTACTTC. Amino acids: CASSTGTSLETQYF.

The genes are TRBV28 and TRBJ2-2; D is perhaps TRBD2 (6 bases). V was clipped by 5 bases and J by 4 bases, with 11 bases between them. Germline values: CDR1 MDHEN, CDR2 SYDVKM. This CDR3 has 14 residues. DNA of the CDR3: TGTGCCAGCAGTCTCGGACTAACCACCGGGGAGCTGTTTTTT. Residues: CASSLGLTTGELFF. The complete variable domain, with remaining parts taken from reference TRBV28 and TRBJ2-2, reads DVKVTQSSRYLVKRTGEKVFLECVQDMDHENMFWYRQDPGLGLRLIYFSYDVKMKEKGDIPEGYSVSREKKERFSLILESASTNQTSMYLCASSLGLTTGELFFGEGSRLTVL.

The chain combines TRBV6-6 with TRBJ2-7; 7 bases agree with TRBD1. The ends lost 7 bases at V and 5 bases at J; junction bases unmatched: 11. The CDR3 length is 14 residues. The germline V gene has CDR1 MNHNY and CDR2 SVGAGI (reference sequence). This chain's CDR3 is CASTAQQGPHEQYF. CDR3 coding DNA: TGTGCCAGCACCGCACAACAGGGGCCCCACGAGCAGTACTTC.

The gene calls are TRBV6-5 and TRBJ1-4, with a tentative D call TRBD1 (5 bases). Germline V gene sequence: CDR1 MNHEY, CDR2 SVGAGI. CDR3 size: 14 residues. V gave up 7 bases and J gave up 8 bases, with 17 bases separating them. The CDR3 protein is CASTLLGGREKLFF. The DNA of the CDR3 is TGTGCCAGCACCCTATTGGGGGGACGGGAAAAACTGTTTTTT.

There are a few counts of this clone. The CDR3 sequence is CASSIPVRAAEAFF. CDR3 nucleotides: TGTGCCAGTAGTATCCCGGTCAGGGCTGCTGAAGCTTTCTTT. The V gene is TRBV19, the J gene TRBJ1-1, with D possibly TRBD1 on 5 matching bases. CDR1 is LNHDA and CDR2 is SQIVND in the germline V gene (reference sequence). V gave up 3 bases and J gave up 6 bases, with 14 bases separating them. The CDR3 has 14 amino acids.

The V gene is TRBV5-1, the J gene TRBJ1-6; D uncertain. Germline-derived CDR1 and CDR2 are SGHRS and YFSETQ. V was shortened by 0 bases and J by 10 bases, with 14 bases between the two germline ends. The length of the CDR3 is 15 residues. The CDR3 sequence: CASSLDSLMLSPLHF. The DNA for the CDR3 is TGCGCCAGCAGCTTGGACTCGTTAATGTTGTCACCCCTCCACTTT.

The V call is TRBV5-1, the J call TRBJ1-6, with 8 bases that match TRBD1. V was pared by 4 bases and J by 7 bases, with 4 bases of the junction left unmatched. Germline values: CDR1 SGHRS, CDR2 YFSETQ. The CDR3 contains 14 residues. The DNA for the CDR3 is TGCGCCAGCAGCGGACAGGGCAACAATTCACCCCTCCACTTT. The encoded protein is CASSGQGNNSPLHF.

This sequence joins TRBV29-1 and TRBJ1-1; 8 positions agree with TRBD1. The CDR3 covers 13 residues. Looked up from germline, CDR1 is SQVTM and CDR2 is ANQGSEA. The V gene end was trimmed by 7 bases and the J gene end by 5 bases; junction bases not matched to a gene: 9. CDR3 coding DNA: TGCAGCGGACGCAAGACAGGGGAGACTGAAGCTTTCTTT. Its translation: CSGRKTGETEAFF.

This chain joins TRBV5-6 and TRBJ2-7; perhaps D is TRBD1 or TRBD2 (5 bases each). Germline CDR1 SGHDT, CDR2 YYEEEE. The CDR3 totals 14 residues. V was trimmed by 4 bases and J by 3 bases, leaving 14 bases between them. CDR3 residues: CASSVGRSYYEQYF. CDR3 DNA: TGTGCCAGCAGCGTGGGACGGAGTTACTACGAGCAGTACTTC.

This sequence joins TRBV12-3 or TRBV12-4 and TRBJ2-3; D is uncertain. The germline V and J ends were trimmed by 6 bases and 3 bases, with 10 bases remaining between them. This CDR3 spans 13 amino acids. The CDR3 bases are TGTGCCAGCAGGCAAACCGGGACAGATACGCAGTATTTT. This translates into CASRQTGTDTQYF.

The V gene is TRBV20-1, the J gene TRBJ1-2; the D is unclear. The CDR3 totals 11 residues. Trimming removed 6 bases at V and 2 bases at J, with 7 bases between. CDR1 and CDR2 (germline): DFQATT, SNEGSKA (reference sequence). CDR3 DNA: TGCAGTGCCTTGAGAAACTATGGCTACACCTTC. Its translation: CSALRNYGYTF.

The gene calls are TRBV7-6 and TRBJ2-1; tentatively, D is TRBD2 (7 bases). The CDR3 is 16 residues long. Germline V gene data show CDR1 as SGHVS and CDR2 as FNYEAQ. V lost 5 bases, J lost 6 bases, and 20 bases lay in between. The CDR3 sequence: CASSRWGGGLTNEQFF. In DNA form, the CDR3 reads TGTGCCAGCAGCCGGTGGGGAGGGGGGTTAACCAATGAGCAGTTCTTC.

The chain recombines TRBV5-1 with TRBJ2-7; unclear D gene. Germline CDR1 and CDR2: SGHRS and YFSETQ. V was cut by 4 bases and J by 5 bases, with 19 bases left in between. The CDR3 runs to 15 residues. This chain's CDR3 is CASSIGPFLFNEQYF. The CDR3 nucleotides are TGCGCCAGCAGCATCGGTCCATTTCTGTTCAACGAGCAGTACTTC. Drawing the rest from reference TRBV5-1 and TRBJ2-7, the complete variable domain is KAGVTQTPRYLIKTRGQQVTLSCSPISGHRSVSWYQQTPGQGLQFLFEYFSETQRNKGNFPGRFSGRQFSNSRSEMNVSTLELGDSALYLCASSIGPFLFNEQYFGPGTRLTVT.

This clone was recorded once. The rearrangement links TRBV24-1 to TRBJ2-5; D unresolved. Germline-derived CDR1 and CDR2 are KGHDR and SFDVKD. The CDR3 sequence is 15 residues long. Trimming left V 4 bases short and J 5 bases short, with 16 bases between. The CDR3 loop reads CATSEPTGGSETQYF. In DNA, the CDR3 is TGTGCCACCAGTGAACCGACTGGTGGGTCGGAGACCCAGTACTTC.

The rearrangement links TRBV21-1 to TRBJ2-1; the table's D gene call, TRBD2, was not cross checked with the DNA. TRBV21-1 is a documented pseudogene. This CDR3 is built from 19 residues. CDR3 residues: CASSNYSTSGGSSYNEQFF. CDR3 bases: TGTGCCAGCAGCAATTATAGTACTAGCGGGGGAAGCTCCTACAATGAGCAGTTCTTC.

In nucleotides, the CDR3 is TGTGCCACAAACAGGGGGGCGCCCTCCTACGAGCAGTACTTC. Protein sequence: CATNRGAPSYEQYF. The V gene is TRBV30, the J gene TRBJ2-7; 8 positions match TRBD1. The V segment lost 8 bases and the J segment 0 bases; nucleotides outside the gene matches: 9. This CDR3 comprises 14 residues. Germline V CDR1 and CDR2: GTSNPN, SVGIG (reference sequence).

The J gene is TRBJ2-5, the V gene TRBV4-1; D is ambiguous. The CDR3 contains 14 residues. Germline assignment: CDR1 MGHRA and CDR2 YSYEKL. Between the trimmed V and J ends, which lost 0 bases and 5 bases, there was a span of 10 bases. CDR3 loop: CASSQDPGRETQYF. In DNA, the CDR3 is TGCGCCAGCAGCCAAGATCCAGGTCGGGAGACCCAGTACTTC.

This chain connects TRBV6-2 or TRBV6-3 to TRBJ1-2; D not certain. The CDR3 is 13 amino acids. The V gene's germline CDR1 is MNHEY and CDR2 SVGEGT. V lost 6 bases, J lost 3 bases, and 11 bases lay in between. CDR3 loop: CASSLQRDYGYTF. The CDR3 nucleotides read TGTGCCAGCAGCTTACAGAGGGACTATGGCTACACCTTC.

The chain is built from TRBV24-1 and TRBJ2-1; TRBD2 aligns across 15 bases. The ends lost 4 bases at V and 8 bases at J; junction bases unmatched: 11. The CDR3 has 18 amino acids. Germline V gene data show CDR1 as KGHDR and CDR2 as SFDVKD. In nucleotides, the CDR3 is TGTGCCACCAGTGAACGATACGGACTAGCGGGAGGGACCGATGAGCAGTTCTTC. It encodes CATSERYGLAGGTDEQFF.

The table lists this clone with a few counts. The V and J genes are TRBV7-2 and TRBJ2-1; D not resolved. The V gene lost 1 base and the J gene lost 8 bases, with 9 bases spanning the gap. The CDR3 runs 13 residues. Germline CDR1 is SGHTA and CDR2 is FQGNSA. CDR3 sequence (DNA): TGTGCCAGCAGCTTAGTACAGCTTTATGAGCAGTTCTTC. Its translation is CASSLVQLYEQFF.

V and J are TRBV5-4 and TRBJ2-2; 11 nucleotides align to TRBD2. Germline-derived CDR1 and CDR2 are SGHNT and YYREEE (reference sequence). The junction had 4 bases not matched to a gene; V was cut back by 2 bases and J by 7 bases. CDR3 length equals 15 residues. The CDR3 DNA reads as TGTGCCAGCAGCTTAGAACTAGCGGGGGACGGGGAGCTGTTTTTT. As protein: CASSLELAGDGELFF.